Shown below are 2 T cell receptor beta chains from a single sample sequenced in a study of T cell repertoires in cytomegalovirus infection. TCRdb passed the reads through MiXCR, listing each CDR3 protein once. The data show about 340,000 distinct CDR3 sequences, 25% to 35% seen once. These receptors' antigens are unknown. Sequences were derived from cultured PBMCs, sampled from culture after CMV antigen stimulation. These receptor sequences come from a human donor in good health (CMV status not recorded). Some clones in this sample may be carry-over from other donors' samples.

In its sample, this clonotype was seen a few times. The chain is built from TRBV29-1 and TRBJ2-7; 7 bases align to TRBD1. There are 13 residues in the CDR3. Germline loops: CDR1 SQVTM, CDR2 ANQGSEA. The J segment lost 0 bases and the V segment lost 1 base, leaving 0 bases of the junction unmatched. The CDR3 region is CSVEAGGSYEQYF. CDR3 DNA sequence: TGCAGCGTTGAAGCAGGGGGCTCCTACGAGCAGTACTTC.

This clonotype showed up many times. This chain uses TRBV7-9 with TRBJ2-3, with D possibly TRBD2 on 5 matching bases. This CDR3 spans 15 amino acids. The V gene lost 4 bases and the J gene lost 2 bases, with 13 bases spanning the gap. Germline V gene lookup returns CDR1 SEHNR and CDR2 FQNEAQ (reference sequence). CDR3 sequence: CASSSSGSYTDTQYF. The CDR3 DNA reads as TGTGCCAGCAGCTCCAGTGGGAGCTACACAGATACGCAGTATTTT.